This paragraph covers one TCR beta chain sequence. Its antigen is still unknown. No much larger clonotype is one base removed from it; base qualities were not supplied. The data are from a study of radiation and T cells in renal cell carcinoma (dated by TCRdb to 2018 to 2020). With respect to the entire study: In total, 50 to 60 samples, comprising 26 tumors and around 27 peripheral blood samples, were subjected to TCR beta sequencing. Across all 53 samples, 4 million or so unique CDR3 nucleotide sequences encoding approximately 3,000,000 unique CDR3 amino acid sequences were identified. What the authors observed across the whole study: Higher TCR clonality was observed in irradiated tumors than in controls, with an average of roughly 54% of the repertoire accounted for by the top 100 clonotypes, compared with about 45% in nephrectomy-only tumors. Because only small tumor regions of roughly 1 g were available, the study did not capture intratumoral heterogeneity. Because the trial had a single-armed design, the trial could not examine how radiation dose or scheduling affected the TCR repertoire. A greater number of dominant CDR3 motifs was detected in irradiated tumors than in control tumors, and a larger share of the repertoire was occupied by these motifs in irradiated tumors than in control tumors.

V loses 1 base of germline sequence and J loses 0 bases, and the interval between the two ends is 9 bases. The germline V gene provides CDR1 SGHDN and CDR2 FVKESK. Taken from cysteine to phenylalanine, the CDR3 has 16 residues. Only the CDR3 part of the read is kept: 48 bases, read in frame from the first base. TCR beta libraries were generated from genomic DNA with the immunoSEQ kit, following the manufacturer's recommendations. For library preparation, a first multiplex PCR was performed with proprietary primers, followed by a second PCR in which unique barcodes were added, and bead cleanups were performed after each round. A kit-provided positive control reaction and a negative control reaction were included in every sample batch. The final libraries underwent checking on an Agilent 4200 TapeStation D1000 ScreenTape, volumetric pooling, and quantification by qPCR. An Illumina NextSeq500 fitted with a MidOutput 150-cycle cartridge performed the sequencing, running 156 Read1 cycles and 15 Index1 cycles with the kit's custom primers. The pooled library was loaded at 0.75 to 1 pM with a 20% PhiX control spike-in. In the original analysis: The vendor-processed data were analyzed in R, and a clonotype was defined as all T cells that share the same CDR3 nucleotide sequence. In the clone abundance analyses, frequencies were normalized to the 10,000 most abundant clones in each sample. Public T cell clones, which averaged fewer than five per sample, were excluded before analysis. Dominant motif analysis used ImmunoMap with the PAM10 matrix, gap penalty 30 and homology threshold 0.3; motifs with cumulative frequency at least 0.01 counted as dominant. The immuneACCESS repertoire file appears here via TCRdb, limited to in-frame rearrangements. These files lack a portion of the clones; in checked studies, under half of the deficit traces to unresolved V genes, and the cause of the others is not known. The V and J calls and clone size come from that table; D and trimming were worked out from the DNA. A total of over 8,000 clones appear in this sample, about two thirds of them only once. Of the sample, 13% to 15% falls within the top ten clones.

The time point label, as the study defines it: tumor resected at nephrectomy. The sample's treatment or condition, from its label and the paper: treatment-naive control, cytoreductive nephrectomy. Control tumors were obtained from treatment-naive renal cell carcinoma patients in whom cytoreductive nephrectomy was performed without prior radiation. Every patient had renal cell carcinoma of clear cell pathology. Control tumors used for TCR sequencing were obtained from a handful of females and some twelve males (median age roughly 50 years, range roughly 35 to 85) and were resected from the early 2010s to the mid-2010s. Tumors were dissociated mechanically, digested with collagenase/hyaluronidase at 37 degrees C, processed in gentleMACS C tubes, and stored in liquid nitrogen. Genomic DNA for TCR sequencing was prepared using the QIAamp DNA Blood Mini Kit (Qiagen). The analyses included just those samples that passed every quality control check.

This receptor chain uses TRBV14 and TRBJ2-2; the D gene cannot be resolved reliably. The source was tumor tissue, collected from a patient whose treatment was nephrectomy without radiotherapy. This clonotype was obtained from a man aged 55 to 70 with renal cell carcinoma. The DNA is as follows: TGTGCCAGCAGCCAAGCCCCCCTAACGAACACCGGGGAGCTGTTTTTT. The translation is CASSQAPLTNTGELFF.